The 31 T cell receptor beta chains below come from one sample, sequenced in a study of cytomegalovirus exposure and HLA in healthy donors. 60 Vbeta and 13 Jbeta primers were used in PCR. The method was immunoSEQ multiplex PCR; TCRdb's version includes in-frame clones alone and lacks a portion of them. The sample includes more than 150,000 clones, 80% of them seen just once. Sequencing input: PBMCs. All receptors derive from a boy younger than 18 in good health and CMV-seronegative.

J is TRBJ2-2 and V is TRBV2, with 7 bases fitting TRBD2. The CDR3 extends over 13 amino acids. Germline CDR1 reads SNHLY; CDR2 reads FYNNEI. With V trimmed by 7 bases and J by 6 bases, 5 bases remained unmatched. The CDR3 sequence: CASNREAAGELFF. The CDR3 DNA reads TGTGCCAGCAATCGGGAGGCGGCCGGGGAGCTGTTTTTT.

The rearrangement uses TRBV5-1 and TRBJ1-4; D perhaps matches TRBD1 (5 bases). V lost 5 bases, J lost 3 bases, and 11 bases lay in between. In germline, CDR1 is SGHRS, CDR2 YFSETQ. The CDR3 is 14 residues long. CDR3 amino acids: CASRDSGANEKLFF. The CDR3 DNA reads as TGCGCCAGCAGGGATTCGGGGGCTAATGAAAAACTGTTTTTT.

The chain links TRBV11-3 to TRBJ2-3, with 7 bases fitting TRBD2. This CDR3 has 16 residues. The ends lost 2 bases at V and 4 bases at J; junction bases unmatched: 9. CDR1 and CDR2 (germline): SGHNT, YENEEA. The CDR3 DNA follows: TGTGCCAGCAGCTTACTGGGGGGAGGGCCAGCAGATACGCAGTATTTT. Its protein is CASSLLGGGPADTQYF.

This chain uses TRBV19 with TRBJ2-1; D may be TRBD2 (5 bases). The V gene's germline CDR1 is LNHDA and CDR2 SQIVND (reference sequence). The V end lost 10 bases, the J end lost 0 bases, and 19 bases lay between the germline ends. CDR3 length: 16 amino acids. The CDR3 sequence is CATSFRLGSSYNEQFF. CDR3 bases: TGTGCCACCTCCTTCCGGCTGGGGAGCTCCTACAATGAGCAGTTCTTC.

V usage is TRBV5-6 and J usage is TRBJ1-1; D ambiguous. The V and J ends lost 2 bases and 0 bases respectively, with 14 bases between them. The CDR3 has 16 amino acids. Germline loops: CDR1 SGHDT, CDR2 YYEEEE. CDR3 bases: TGTGCCAGCAGCTTTCTTCTTACAGATATGAACACTGAAGCTTTCTTT. Translation gives CASSFLLTDMNTEAFF.

The chain couples TRBV29-1 to TRBJ1-2; possible D gene TRBD1, 6 bases. This CDR3 contains 14 residues. Germline V gives CDR1 SQVTM, CDR2 ANQGSEA. CDR3: CNPLRGLCNYGYTF. Here the CDR3 DNA reads TGCAACCCTTTGCGGGGGCTTTGTAACTATGGCTACACCTTC.

The V gene is TRBV5-4, the J gene TRBJ1-4, with 7 positions matching TRBD1. Looked up from germline, CDR1 is SGHNT and CDR2 is YYREEE (reference sequence). V was clipped by 2 bases and J by 7 bases; unmatched bases: 5. This CDR3 is built from 14 residues. CDR3 sequence: CASSFEGAFEKLFF. CDR3 in DNA: TGTGCCAGCAGCTTCGAGGGGGCCTTTGAAAAACTGTTTTTT.

About this clone: Germline and junction disagree at one end, which may indicate a read error. The sample contains more than one DNA sequence encoding this CDR3. The chain has TRBV7-2 and TRBJ2-3; 8 bases fit TRBD1. This CDR3 is 15 amino acids long. Germline V gene sequence: CDR1 SGHTA, CDR2 FQGNSA. CDR3 DNA sequence: TGTGCCAGCACCTTAGCGACAGGGGGCACAGATACGCAGTATTTT. It specifies CASTLATGGTDTQYF.

The genes are TRBV5-1 and TRBJ1-1, with 10 bases matching TRBD1. The CDR3 is made up of 14 amino acids. The V gene end was trimmed by 3 bases and the J gene end by 1 base; junction bases not matched to a gene: 0. The germline V gene encodes CDR1 SGHRS and CDR2 YFSETQ. The CDR3 here is CASSWTGGNTEAFF. The CDR3 bases are TGCGCCAGCAGCTGGACAGGGGGGAACACTGAAGCTTTCTTT.

J is TRBJ1-1 and V is TRBV29-1; 7 nucleotides match TRBD1. CDR3 length equals 14 residues. From germline, CDR1 is SQVTM and CDR2 ANQGSEA. Unmatched junction bases numbered 13, after V lost 1 base and J lost 11 bases. The CDR3 here is CSVEVTRGPRYAFF. The CDR3 DNA reads TGCAGCGTTGAAGTAACTAGGGGGCCACGGTACGCTTTCTTT. Full variable domain (remainder filled in from reference TRBV29-1 and TRBJ1-1): SAVISQKPSRDICQRGTSLTIQCQVDSQVTMMFWYRQQPGQSLTLIATANQGSEATYESGFVIDKFPISRPNLTFSTLTVSNMSPEDSSIYLCSVEVTRGPRYAFFGQGTRLTVV.

The chain employs TRBV19 and TRBJ2-2; D unclear. The CDR3 has 15 amino acids. Per the germline V gene, CDR1 is LNHDA and CDR2 is SQIVND (reference sequence). Trimming stripped 7 bases from V and 2 bases from J, with 14 bases between. The CDR3 region is CASTRHSINTGELFF. CDR3 nucleotide sequence: TGTGCCAGTACAAGACACTCCATAAACACCGGGGAGCTGTTTTTT.

The chain employs TRBV7-2 and TRBJ1-2, with TRBD1 matching 11 bases. There are 18 residues in the CDR3. Germline-derived CDR1 and CDR2 are SGHTA and FQGNSA. V shed 1 base and J 0 bases; nucleotides not matched to a gene: 7. The CDR3, as DNA: TGTGCCAGCAGCTTAGTTGAGGGGGGACAGGGGGCTAACTATGGCTACACCTTC. Residues: CASSLVEGGQGANYGYTF. Complete variable domain (other parts from reference TRBV7-2 and TRBJ1-2): GAGVSQSPSNKVTEKGKDVELRCDPISGHTALYWYRQSLGQGLEFLIYFQGNSAPDKSGLPSDRFSAERTGGSVSTLTIQRTQQEDSAVYLCASSLVEGGQGANYGYTFGSGTRLTVV.

This sequence joins TRBV6-6 and TRBJ1-2; 10 nucleotides align to TRBD1. V gave up 1 base and J gave up 3 bases; unmatched junction bases: 2. There are 15 residues in the CDR3. From germline, CDR1 is MNHNY and CDR2 SVGAGI (reference sequence). The CDR3 DNA reads TGTGCCAGCAGTTACTGGGACAGGGGTGACTATGGCTACACCTTC. Protein: CASSYWDRGDYGYTF.

The V call is TRBV19, the J call TRBJ1-1; D is ambiguous. CDR3 length: 15 amino acids. Trimming left V 2 bases short and J 6 bases short, with 16 bases between. Germline V gene data show CDR1 as LNHDA and CDR2 as SQIVND (reference sequence). Written as DNA, the CDR3 is TGTGCCAGTAGTATACGCCGTCCCAGCGGCGCTGAAGCTTTCTTT. It translates to CASSIRRPSGAEAFF. Full variable domain (remainder filled in from reference TRBV19 and TRBJ1-1): DGGITQSPKYLFRKEGQNVTLSCEQNLNHDAMYWYRQDPGQGLRLIYYSQIVNDFQKGDIAEGYSVSREKKESFPLTVTSAQKNPTAFYLCASSIRRPSGAEAFFGQGTRLTVV.

Note on this clone: The junction departs from germline at one end; a sequencing error may be responsible. This sample also contains other DNA sequences that code for the same CDR3. This sequence joins TRBV5-4 and TRBJ1-1; perhaps TRBD1 as D (6 bases). The germline gives CDR1 SGHNT, CDR2 YYREEE (reference sequence). The CDR3 consists of 15 residues. The CDR3 region is CASSLHRVMNTEAFF. The CDR3 coding sequence is TGCGCCAGCAGCTTGCACAGGGTAATGAACACTGAAGCTTTCTTT.

The chain has TRBV29-1 and TRBJ1-2; 11 positions agree with TRBD1. The V and J ends lost 6 bases and 5 bases, in that order; junction bases with no gene match: 5. CDR3 length equals 13 residues. Germline V gene data show CDR1 as SQVTM and CDR2 as ANQGSEA. CDR3 sequence (DNA): TGCAGCGTCGGACAGGGGGCGAGGTATGGCTACACCTTC. This sequence encodes CSVGQGARYGYTF.

The J gene is TRBJ1-4, the V gene TRBV27; 9 bases map to TRBD1. The V and J ends lost 5 bases and 4 bases, in that order; junction bases with no gene match: 5. The germline gives CDR1 MNHEY, CDR2 SMNVEV (reference sequence). The CDR3 runs 15 residues. CDR3 sequence: CASSPWTGDNEKLFF. DNA of the CDR3: TGTGCCAGCAGTCCATGGACAGGGGATAATGAAAAACTGTTTTTT.

The rearrangement uses TRBV11-2 and TRBJ2-5; the D is unclear. The CDR3 has 15 residues. Germline-derived CDR1 and CDR2 are SGHAT and FQNNGV. V was shortened by 1 base and J by 1 base, with 10 bases between the two germline ends. In nucleotides, the CDR3 is TGTGCCAGCAGCTTAGGGTACGGGTTCCAAGAGACCCAGTACTTC. It specifies CASSLGYGFQETQYF.

The genes are TRBV6-1 and TRBJ2-7, with 7 bases fitting TRBD2. Germline V gene sequence: CDR1 MNHNS, CDR2 SASEGT. This CDR3 region has 14 residues. V shed 4 bases and J 5 bases; nucleotides not matched to a gene: 8. The DNA for the CDR3 is TGTGCCAGCAGTGGGACTAGGGACGTACACGAGCAGTACTTC. Protein sequence: CASSGTRDVHEQYF.

This chain joins TRBV29-1 and TRBJ1-2; 9 nucleotides agree with TRBD1. The J segment lost 7 bases and the V segment lost 6 bases, leaving 6 bases of the junction unmatched. The CDR3 totals 12 residues. Germline lookup yields CDR1 SQVTM and CDR2 ANQGSEA. CDR3 coding DNA: TGCAGCGTCACAGGGGGCACCCCTGGCTACACCTTC. Translated, it gives CSVTGGTPGYTF. The variable domain in full, with the rest retrieved from reference TRBV29-1 and TRBJ1-2, is SAVISQKPSRDICQRGTSLTIQCQVDSQVTMMFWYRQQPGQSLTLIATANQGSEATYESGFVIDKFPISRPNLTFSTLTVSNMSPEDSSIYLCSVTGGTPGYTFGSGTRLTVV.

The V and J genes are TRBV11-3 and TRBJ2-2, with TRBD1 identical over 9 bases. The germline V gene has CDR1 SGHNT and CDR2 YENEEA. The CDR3 has 16 residues. V lost 3 bases and J lost 0; bases outside the gene matches: 2. CDR3 loop: CASSFRTGANTGELFF. The DNA of the CDR3 is TGTGCCAGCAGCTTCAGGACAGGGGCGAACACCGGGGAGCTGTTTTTT.

V and J are TRBV30 and TRBJ1-1; D remains ambiguous. The CDR3 is 13 residues long. Germline loops: CDR1 GTSNPN, CDR2 SVGIG (reference sequence). Trimming took 0 bases from V and 1 from J, leaving 6 bases between them. The chain's CDR3 is CAWSVLGNTEAFF. The CDR3 nucleotides are TGTGCCTGGAGTGTACTAGGGAACACTGAAGCTTTCTTT. Looking up the rest from reference TRBV30 and TRBJ1-1 gives the full variable domain: SQTIHQWPATLVQPVGSPLSLECTVEGTSNPNLYWYRQAAGRGLQLLFYSVGIGQISSEVPQNLSASRPQDRQFILSSKKLLLSDSGFYLCAWSVLGNTEAFFGQGTRLTVV.

The chain uses TRBV7-2 and TRBJ2-2; TRBD2 aligns across 9 bases. This CDR3 is built from 17 residues. V lost 5 bases and J lost 4; bases outside the gene matches: 11. CDR1 is SGHTA and CDR2 is FQGNSA in the germline V gene. CDR3 residues: CASSPRPGLAVTGELFF. In DNA, the CDR3 is TGTGCCAGCAGCCCCCGACCGGGACTAGCCGTCACCGGGGAGCTGTTTTTT.

This clone was detected once. The chain combines TRBV6-6 with TRBJ2-7, with TRBD1 as a possible D gene (6 bases). Looked up from germline, CDR1 is MNHNY and CDR2 is SVGAGI (reference sequence). Trimming shortened V by 0 bases and J by 3 bases, and 15 bases separated the two germline ends. The CDR3 has 16 residues. The CDR3 region is CASSYSGHPGGYEQYF. The CDR3 DNA sequence: TGTGCCAGCAGTTACTCGGGACACCCCGGCGGCTACGAGCAGTACTTC.

This clone was found once. The chain uses TRBV30 and TRBJ1-1, with D unclear. The V and J ends lost 0 bases and 3 bases respectively, with 8 bases between them. The CDR3 has 13 amino acids. Germline loops: CDR1 GTSNPN, CDR2 SVGIG (reference sequence). The CDR3 DNA follows: TGTGCCTGGAGTGTCGTAACGGACACTGAAGCTTTCTTT. This codes for CAWSVVTDTEAFF. Looking up the rest from reference TRBV30 and TRBJ1-1 gives the full variable domain: SQTIHQWPATLVQPVGSPLSLECTVEGTSNPNLYWYRQAAGRGLQLLFYSVGIGQISSEVPQNLSASRPQDRQFILSSKKLLLSDSGFYLCAWSVVTDTEAFFGQGTRLTVV.

J is TRBJ2-3 and V is TRBV5-4, with 8 bases fitting TRBD2. The germline V gene has CDR1 SGHNT and CDR2 YYREEE (reference sequence). This CDR3 contains 19 residues. V was clipped by 0 bases and J by 4 bases; unmatched bases: 16. The CDR3 region has the DNA TGTGCCAGCAGCTTGGCGACGATCGGGGGGGCCAAGGTTCCAGATACGCAGTATTTT. Its protein product is CASSLATIGGAKVPDTQYF. Looking up the rest from reference TRBV5-4 and TRBJ2-3 gives the full variable domain: ETGVTQSPTHLIKTRGQQVTLRCSSQSGHNTVSWYQQALGQGPQFIFQYYREEENGRGNFPPRFSGLQFPNYSSELNVNALELDDSALYLCASSLATIGGAKVPDTQYFGPGTRLTVL.

This clone was seen a handful of times. CDR3 amino acids: CASRGSSYNEQFF. The CDR3 coding sequence is TGCGCCAGCCGGGGGAGCTCCTACAATGAGCAGTTCTTC. V gene TRBV5-1 combines with J gene TRBJ2-1; D might be TRBD2 (6 bases). Germline CDR1 SGHRS, CDR2 YFSETQ. The CDR3 is 13 residues long. V was cut by 7 bases and J by 0 bases, with 8 bases left in between.

The chain recombines TRBV7-2 with TRBJ2-7; 9 bases match TRBD2. The ends lost 2 bases at V and 2 bases at J; junction bases unmatched: 1. The CDR3 loop spans 14 amino acids. Germline CDR1 reads SGHTA; CDR2 reads FQGNSA. For the CDR3, the DNA is TGTGCCAGCAGCTTATCTAGCGGGACCTACGAGCAGTACTTC. It translates to CASSLSSGTYEQYF.

The chain links TRBV9 to TRBJ2-7; TRBD2 might be the D (6 bases). The germline gives CDR1 SGDLS, CDR2 YYNGEE. V shed 0 bases and J shed 6 bases, with 19 bases lying between them. There are 16 residues in the CDR3. DNA of the CDR3: TGTGCCAGCAGCGTAGGCTTGTTTACGGGGGATGGCGAGCAGTACTTC. Its translation is CASSVGLFTGDGEQYF.

The gene calls are TRBV5-1 and TRBJ2-7; 10 bases match TRBD1. The CDR3 runs to 15 residues. Germline V lookup: CDR1 SGHRS, CDR2 YFSETQ. V shed 0 bases and J 6 bases; nucleotides not matched to a gene: 6. The CDR3 DNA sequence: TGCGCCAGCAGCTTGGAGGACAGGGGGATCGGCGAGCAGTACTTC. Protein sequence: CASSLEDRGIGEQYF.

The V call is TRBV13, the J call TRBJ2-1; D possibly corresponds to TRBD2 (5 bases). The CDR3 loop spans 15 amino acids. Trimming took off 5 bases at V and 2 bases at J, with 13 bases between the two ends. Germline V gives CDR1 PRHDT, CDR2 FYEKMQ (reference sequence). The CDR3 here is CASSRLSGTYNEQFF. CDR3 sequence (DNA): TGTGCCAGCAGCCGACTAAGCGGTACCTACAATGAGCAGTTCTTC.